Listed here are 17 T cell receptor beta chains from one sample, sequenced in a study of post-analysis software for immune sequencing data. General study findings and limits: Five TRBV segments, including TRBV5-6, TRBV5-1 and TRBV20-1, were more frequent in patients than controls.

Every TCR beta cDNA library bore unique molecular identifiers. TCRdb passed the PCR reads through MiXCR, listing each CDR3 protein once. The profile shows 700,000 to 800,000 distinct CDR3 sequences, around 27% of them singletons. No cognate antigen is known for these TCRs. Input material: blood. The receptors derive from a girl aged 10 to 17 with multiple sclerosis.

V gene TRBV28 combines with J gene TRBJ2-7; possible D gene TRBD2, 5 bases. V was trimmed by 3 bases and J by 1 base, leaving 10 bases between them. Germline CDR1 reads MDHEN; CDR2 reads SYDVKM. The CDR3 is 14 amino acids. The CDR3 nucleotides read TGTGCCAGCAGTTTCCCCCCGGGGTCCTACGAGCAGTACTTC. It is translated as CASSFPPGSYEQYF.

This clonotype has more than one count but fewer than ten. J is TRBJ2-4 and V is TRBV5-5; 10 bases are a match to TRBD2. The V segment lost 3 bases and the J segment 7 bases; nucleotides outside the gene matches: 13. The CDR3 totals 17 residues. Looked up from germline, CDR1 is SGHKS and CDR2 is YYEKEE (reference sequence). The CDR3 nucleotides read TGTGCCAGCAGCTACAGGGTTACAGCGGGAGGGCCGAACATTCAGTACTTC. It specifies CASSYRVTAGGPNIQYF.

This clonotype showed up just a few times. The chain joins TRBV28 to TRBJ2-1; D may be TRBD2 (5 bases). The CDR3 covers 14 residues. V was shortened by 5 bases and J by 6 bases, with 14 bases between the two germline ends. The germline V gene encodes CDR1 MDHEN and CDR2 SYDVKM. CDR3 sequence (DNA): TGTGCCAGCAGTCCGGCCTCGGGGTCCAATGAGCAGTTCTTC. It codes for CASSPASGSNEQFF. Combining the CDR3 with reference TRBV28 and TRBJ2-1 gives the whole variable domain DVKVTQSSRYLVKRTGEKVFLECVQDMDHENMFWYRQDPGLGLRLIYFSYDVKMKEKGDIPEGYSVSREKKERFSLILESASTNQTSMYLCASSPASGSNEQFFGPGTRLTVL.

There are a few counts of this clonotype. V usage is TRBV6-1 and J usage is TRBJ2-3; TRBD2 is a possible D gene (5 bases). Deletions cut 5 bases from V and 2 bases from J, with 11 bases between. The germline gives CDR1 MNHNS, CDR2 SASEGT. The CDR3 covers 14 residues. CDR3 sequence reads: CASSSTGITDTQYF. The CDR3 DNA follows: TGTGCCAGCAGTTCGACGGGGATCACAGATACGCAGTATTTT.

This clonotype appeared a few times. The chain recombines TRBV6-2 or TRBV6-3 with TRBJ2-4, with 10 bases fitting TRBD1. The CDR3 is made up of 16 amino acids. V gave up 9 bases and J gave up 0 bases; unmatched junction bases: 8. The germline V gene encodes CDR1 MNHEY and CDR2 SVGEGT. In nucleotides, the CDR3 is TGTGCCAGATGGACAGGGGGGGAAGTAGCCAAAAACATTCAGTACTTC. Its protein is CARWTGGEVAKNIQYF.

This chain uses TRBV28 with TRBJ1-1; TRBD1 aligns across 9 bases. CDR3 length: 12 residues. Per germline, CDR1 MDHEN and CDR2 SYDVKM. Unmatched junction bases numbered 1, after V lost 4 bases and J lost 7 bases. DNA for the CDR3: TGTGCCAGCAGTTGGACAGGGGATGAAGCTTTCTTT. Translating it yields CASSWTGDEAFF. Supplemented by reference TRBV28 and TRBJ1-1, the full variable domain reads DVKVTQSSRYLVKRTGEKVFLECVQDMDHENMFWYRQDPGLGLRLIYFSYDVKMKEKGDIPEGYSVSREKKERFSLILESASTNQTSMYLCASSWTGDEAFFGQGTRLTVV.

V gene TRBV5-8 combines with J gene TRBJ1-1; D possibly corresponds to TRBD1 (6 bases). The CDR3 length is 15 residues. CDR1 is SGHTS, CDR2 YDEGEE, per germline. V dropped 4 bases and J dropped 2 bases, with 15 bases sitting between them. CDR3 in amino acids: CASSPGHLLNTEAFF. CDR3 in DNA: TGTGCCAGCAGCCCGGGACACCTACTAAACACTGAAGCTTTCTTT.

Only a few counts were recorded for this clonotype. This chain connects TRBV14 to TRBJ2-1; possibly TRBD1 for D (7 bases). Germline V lookup: CDR1 SGHDN, CDR2 FVKESK. The V end was cut by 3 bases, the J end by 1 base, with 19 bases between. CDR3 size: 18 residues. The CDR3 is CASSQGPYRGGSYNEQFF. CDR3 coding DNA: TGTGCCAGCAGCCAGGGGCCGTACAGGGGAGGATCCTACAATGAGCAGTTCTTC.

This clonotype was recorded a few times. The chain joins TRBV5-1 to TRBJ2-7, with a tentative D call TRBD2 (6 bases). V was pared by 0 bases and J by 2 bases, with 12 bases between. Germline assignment: CDR1 SGHRS and CDR2 YFSETQ. The CDR3 has 15 residues. DNA of the CDR3: TGCGCCAGCAGCTTGGTGGGGGGAGGTCCCTACGAGCAGTACTTC. Translated: CASSLVGGGPYEQYF.

This sequence joins TRBV5-1 and TRBJ1-1; 8 positions agree with TRBD1. With 3 bases clipped from V and 0 bases from J, the junction kept 10 bases outside the gene matches. This CDR3 contains 17 residues. CDR1 is SGHRS, CDR2 YFSETQ, per germline. The CDR3 DNA is TGCGCCAGCAGCTGGGTTGGACAGGGAATCATGAACACTGAAGCTTTCTTT. Protein: CASSWVGQGIMNTEAFF.

V usage is TRBV20-1 and J usage is TRBJ2-5; TRBD2 agrees at 9 bases. The closer fit of TRBJ2-7 to the DNA end suggests the J call may be wrong. Looked up from germline, CDR1 is DFQATT and CDR2 is SNEGSKA (reference sequence). The CDR3 covers 13 residues. The CDR3 loop reads CSASRGRVREQYF. The CDR3 DNA sequence: TGCAGTGCTAGTCGCGGGAGGGTCCGCGAGCAGTACTTC.

On this clonotype: Relative to the germline gene, one junction end is altered; a read error may explain this. This sequence joins TRBV5-1 and TRBJ2-2; weak D call: TRBD1 (5 bases). The CDR3 is 15 amino acids. The germline CDR1 and CDR2 sequences are SGHRS and YFSETQ. In DNA form, the CDR3 reads TGCGCCGGCAGCAGGACCCAGGGTACGACCGGGGAGCTGTTTTTT. It yields the protein CAGSRTQGTTGELFF. The full variable domain, with the rest looked up from reference TRBV5-1 and TRBJ2-2, is KAGVTQTPRYLIKTRGQQVTLSCSPISGHRSVSWYQQTPGQGLQFLFEYFSETQRNKGNFPGRFSGRQFSNSRSEMNVSTLELGDSALYLCAGSRTQGTTGELFFGEGSRLTVL.

The rearrangement uses TRBV11-2 and TRBJ2-1, with D possibly TRBD2 on 5 matching bases. From germline, CDR1 is SGHAT and CDR2 FQNNGV. The CDR3 is made up of 16 amino acids. Deletions cut 2 bases from V and 4 bases from J, with 15 bases between. The CDR3 sequence is CASSLSWSGQYNEQFF. The CDR3 DNA follows: TGTGCCAGCAGCTTATCATGGAGCGGCCAGTACAATGAGCAGTTCTTC.

This clonotype was counted only a few times. The J gene is TRBJ2-3, the V gene TRBV10-2; D is unclear. V was cut by 2 bases and J by 5 bases, with 8 bases left in between. The CDR3 extends over 13 amino acids. CDR1 and CDR2 from the germline V gene are WSHSY and SAAADI. The CDR3 DNA reads TGCGCCAGCAGTGAGGCTAGGGTAGATACGCAGTATTTT. Its protein product is CASSEARVDTQYF.

This clonotype was counted a few times. The chain uses TRBV4-3 and TRBJ1-1, with 7 bases that match TRBD1. V gave up 0 bases and J gave up 0 bases; unmatched junction bases: 4. Germline lookup yields CDR1 LGHNA and CDR2 YSLEER. The CDR3 runs 16 residues. The CDR3 loop is CASSQDTTGMNTEAFF. The CDR3 coding sequence is TGCGCCAGCAGCCAAGATACGACAGGGATGAACACTGAAGCTTTCTTT.

This clonotype was observed a few times. A read error may produce the germline difference seen at one junction end. CDR3 sequence (DNA): TGTGCCAGCAGGTTCGGCCGGGACAGGGACGAAAAACGGTTTTTT. It specifies CASRFGRDRDEKRFF. This chain uses TRBV12-3 or TRBV12-4 with TRBJ1-4, with 9 nucleotides matching TRBD1. The CDR3 covers 15 residues.

This clonotype was seen only a few times. This chain links TRBV20-1 with TRBJ1-2, with D perhaps TRBD1 (5 bases). V lost 6 bases and J lost 4, with 12 bases in between. The CDR3 consists of 12 residues. The V gene's germline CDR1 is DFQATT and CDR2 SNEGSKA (reference sequence). The CDR3 loop is CSAKEGLYGYTF. The CDR3 nucleotides are TGCAGTGCCAAAGAGGGACTCTATGGCTACACCTTC.